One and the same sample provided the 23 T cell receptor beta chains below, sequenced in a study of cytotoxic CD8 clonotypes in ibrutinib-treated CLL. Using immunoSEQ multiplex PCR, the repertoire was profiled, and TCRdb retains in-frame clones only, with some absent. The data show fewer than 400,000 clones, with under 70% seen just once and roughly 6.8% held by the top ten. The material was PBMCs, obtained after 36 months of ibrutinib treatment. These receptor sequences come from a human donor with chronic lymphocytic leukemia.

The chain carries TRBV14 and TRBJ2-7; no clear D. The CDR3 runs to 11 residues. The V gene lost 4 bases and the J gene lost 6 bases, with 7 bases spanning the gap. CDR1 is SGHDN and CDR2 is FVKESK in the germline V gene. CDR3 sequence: CASSLYSEQYF. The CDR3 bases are TGTGCCAGCAGCCTATATTCCGAGCAGTACTTC.

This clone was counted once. CDR3 region: CASKGLRGGTPNTQYF. The CDR3 coding sequence is TGTGCCAGCAAAGGTTTGCGGGGGGGGACCCCAAATACGCAGTATTTT. The genes are TRBV2 and TRBJ2-3; 9 bases line up with TRBD2. Trimming at V came to 7 bases and at J to 7 bases, leaving 15 bases not matched to a gene. CDR3 size: 16 residues. The germline CDR1 and CDR2 sequences are SNHLY and FYNNEI.

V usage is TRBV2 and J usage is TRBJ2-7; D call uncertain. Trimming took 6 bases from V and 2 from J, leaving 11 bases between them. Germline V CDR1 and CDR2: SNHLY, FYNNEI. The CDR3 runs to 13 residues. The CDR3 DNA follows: TGTGCCAGCAGCAAAGACGTAGCCTACGAGCAGTACTTC. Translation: CASSKDVAYEQYF.

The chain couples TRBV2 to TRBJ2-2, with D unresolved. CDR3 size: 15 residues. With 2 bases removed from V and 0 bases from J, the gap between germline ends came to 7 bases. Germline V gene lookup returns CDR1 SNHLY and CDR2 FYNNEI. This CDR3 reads CASSESRSNTGELFF. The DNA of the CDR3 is TGTGCCAGCAGTGAAAGCCGGTCGAACACCGGGGAGCTGTTTTTT. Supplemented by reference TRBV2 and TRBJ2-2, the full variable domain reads EPEVTQTPSHQVTQMGQEVILRCVPISNHLYFYWYRQILGQKVEFLVSFYNNEISEKSEIFDDQFSVERPDGSNFTLKIRSTKLEDSAMYFCASSESRSNTGELFFGEGSRLTVL.

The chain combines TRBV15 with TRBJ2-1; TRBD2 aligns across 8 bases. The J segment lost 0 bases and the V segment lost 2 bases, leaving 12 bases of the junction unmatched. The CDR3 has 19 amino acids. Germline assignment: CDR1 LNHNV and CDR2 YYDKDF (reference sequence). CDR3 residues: CATSRSLTSALSSYNEQFF. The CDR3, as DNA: TGTGCCACCAGCAGATCTCTGACTAGCGCTCTAAGCTCCTACAATGAGCAGTTCTTC.

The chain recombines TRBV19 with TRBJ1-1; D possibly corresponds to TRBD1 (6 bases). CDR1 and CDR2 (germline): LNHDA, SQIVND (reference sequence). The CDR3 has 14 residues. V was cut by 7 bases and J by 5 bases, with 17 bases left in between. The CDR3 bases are TGTGCCAGTAATCCGTGGGGGGGCGGTACTGAAGCTTTCTTT. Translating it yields CASNPWGGGTEAFF.

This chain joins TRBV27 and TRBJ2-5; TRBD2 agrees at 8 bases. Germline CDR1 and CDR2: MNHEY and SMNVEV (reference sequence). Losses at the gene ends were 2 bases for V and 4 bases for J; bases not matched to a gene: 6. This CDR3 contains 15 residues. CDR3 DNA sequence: TGTGCCAGCAGTTTAATAGCGGGACGGATAGAGACCCAGTACTTC. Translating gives CASSLIAGRIETQYF.

The CDR3 DNA sequence: TGCACCAGCAGCCAGCAACCCCTCGTGGACACGGGGAGCTCCTACAATGAGCAGTTCTTC. Translation: CTSSQQPLVDTGSSYNEQFF. This chain uses TRBV1 with TRBJ2-1. TRBV1 is a recognized pseudogene. The CDR3 spans 20 residues.

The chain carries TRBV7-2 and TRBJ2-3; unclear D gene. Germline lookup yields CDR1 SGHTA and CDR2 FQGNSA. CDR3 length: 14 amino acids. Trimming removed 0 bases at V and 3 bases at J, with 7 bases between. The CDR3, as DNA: TGTGCCAGCAGCTTAGCGGCTAGAACAGATACGCAGTATTTT. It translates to CASSLAARTDTQYF.

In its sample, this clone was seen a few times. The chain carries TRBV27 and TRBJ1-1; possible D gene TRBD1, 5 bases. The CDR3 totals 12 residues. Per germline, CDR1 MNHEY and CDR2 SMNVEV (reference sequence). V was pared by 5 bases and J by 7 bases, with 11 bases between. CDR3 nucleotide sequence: TGTGCCAGCAGTCCGCGGGGGAGTGAAGCTTTCTTT. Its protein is CASSPRGSEAFF.

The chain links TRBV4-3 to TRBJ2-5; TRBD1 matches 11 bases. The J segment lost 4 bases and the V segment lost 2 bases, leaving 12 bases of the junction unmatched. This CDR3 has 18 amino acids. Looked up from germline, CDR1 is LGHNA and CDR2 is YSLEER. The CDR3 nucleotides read TGCGCCAGCAGCCAACATCTGGTCGGGGACAGGGGGTTAGAGACCCAGTACTTC. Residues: CASSQHLVGDRGLETQYF.

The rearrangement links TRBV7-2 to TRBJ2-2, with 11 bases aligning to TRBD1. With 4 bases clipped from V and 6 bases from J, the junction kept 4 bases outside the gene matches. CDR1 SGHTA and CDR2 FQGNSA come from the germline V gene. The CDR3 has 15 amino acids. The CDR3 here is CASSSRDRGSGELFF. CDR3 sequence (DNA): TGTGCCAGCAGCTCCCGGGACAGGGGGTCCGGGGAGCTGTTTTTT. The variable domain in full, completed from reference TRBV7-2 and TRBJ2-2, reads GAGVSQSPSNKVTEKGKDVELRCDPISGHTALYWYRQSLGQGLEFLIYFQGNSAPDKSGLPSDRFSAERTGGSVSTLTIQRTQQEDSAVYLCASSSRDRGSGELFFGEGSRLTVL.

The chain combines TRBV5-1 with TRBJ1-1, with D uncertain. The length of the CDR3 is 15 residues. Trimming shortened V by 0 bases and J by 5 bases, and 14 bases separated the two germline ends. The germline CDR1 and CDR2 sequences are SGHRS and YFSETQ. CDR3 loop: CASSLESWALTEAFF. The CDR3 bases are TGCGCCAGCAGCTTGGAGAGCTGGGCATTGACTGAAGCTTTCTTT.

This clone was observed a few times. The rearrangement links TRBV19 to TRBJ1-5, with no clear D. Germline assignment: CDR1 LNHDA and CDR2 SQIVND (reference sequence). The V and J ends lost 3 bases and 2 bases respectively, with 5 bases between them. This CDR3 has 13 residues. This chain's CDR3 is CASSISGNQPQHF. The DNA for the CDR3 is TGTGCCAGTAGTATTAGTGGCAATCAGCCCCAGCATTTT.

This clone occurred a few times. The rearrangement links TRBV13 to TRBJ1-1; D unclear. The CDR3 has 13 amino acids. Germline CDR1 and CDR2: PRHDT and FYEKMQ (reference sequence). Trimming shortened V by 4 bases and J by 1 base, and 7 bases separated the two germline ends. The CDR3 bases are TGTGCCAGCAGCTATACTTCGAACACTGAAGCTTTCTTT. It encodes CASSYTSNTEAFF.

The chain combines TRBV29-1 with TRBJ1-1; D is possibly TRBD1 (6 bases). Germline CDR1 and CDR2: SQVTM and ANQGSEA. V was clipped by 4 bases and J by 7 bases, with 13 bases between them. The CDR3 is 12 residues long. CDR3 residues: CSVGRQENEAFF. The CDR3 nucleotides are TGCAGCGTTGGGAGACAGGAGAATGAAGCTTTCTTT.

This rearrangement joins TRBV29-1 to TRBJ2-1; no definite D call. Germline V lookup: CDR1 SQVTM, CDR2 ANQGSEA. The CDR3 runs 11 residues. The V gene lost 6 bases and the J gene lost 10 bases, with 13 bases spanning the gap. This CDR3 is CSVPIPEEQFF. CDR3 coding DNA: TGCAGCGTACCCATTCCGGAGGAGCAGTTCTTC.

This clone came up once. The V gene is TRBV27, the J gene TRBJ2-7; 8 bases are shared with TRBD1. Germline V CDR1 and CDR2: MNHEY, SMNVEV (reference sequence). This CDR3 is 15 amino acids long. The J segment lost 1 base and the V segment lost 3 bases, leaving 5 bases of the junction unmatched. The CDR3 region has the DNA TGTGCCAGCAGTTTTAGACAGGGGTGGTCCTACGAGCAGTACTTC. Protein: CASSFRQGWSYEQYF.

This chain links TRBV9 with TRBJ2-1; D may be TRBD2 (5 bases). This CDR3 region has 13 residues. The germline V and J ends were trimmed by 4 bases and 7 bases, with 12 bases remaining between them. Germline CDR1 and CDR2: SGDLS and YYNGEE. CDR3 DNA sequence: TGTGCCAGCAGCCGCGCAACGGGGAATGAGCAGTTCTTC. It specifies CASSRATGNEQFF. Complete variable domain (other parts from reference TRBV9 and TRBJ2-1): DSGVTQTPKHLITATGQRVTLRCSPRSGDLSVYWYQQSLDQGLQFLIQYYNGEERAKGNILERFSAQQFPDLHSELNLSSLELGDSALYFCASSRATGNEQFFGPGTRLTVL.

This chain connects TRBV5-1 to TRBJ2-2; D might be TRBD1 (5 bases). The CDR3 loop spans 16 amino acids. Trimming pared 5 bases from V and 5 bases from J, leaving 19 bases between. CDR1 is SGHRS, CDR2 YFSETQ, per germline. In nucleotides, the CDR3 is TGCGCCAGCAGTCCGTTCCCCAGGGTTAGGACCGGGGAGCTGTTTTTT. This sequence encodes CASSPFPRVRTGELFF.

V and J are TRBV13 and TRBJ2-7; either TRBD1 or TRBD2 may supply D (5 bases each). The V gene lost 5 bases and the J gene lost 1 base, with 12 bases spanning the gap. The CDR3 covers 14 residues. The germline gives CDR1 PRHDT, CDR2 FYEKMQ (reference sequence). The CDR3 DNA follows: TGTGCCAGCAGCCCGACAGCGGCATCCTACGAGCAGTACTTC. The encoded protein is CASSPTAASYEQYF.

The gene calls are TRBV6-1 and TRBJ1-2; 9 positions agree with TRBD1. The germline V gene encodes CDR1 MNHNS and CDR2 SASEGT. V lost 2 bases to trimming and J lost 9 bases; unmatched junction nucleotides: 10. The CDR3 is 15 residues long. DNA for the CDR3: TGTGCCAGCAGTGAAAACCTACAGGGGGCTTCGCGCTACACCTTC. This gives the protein CASSENLQGASRYTF.

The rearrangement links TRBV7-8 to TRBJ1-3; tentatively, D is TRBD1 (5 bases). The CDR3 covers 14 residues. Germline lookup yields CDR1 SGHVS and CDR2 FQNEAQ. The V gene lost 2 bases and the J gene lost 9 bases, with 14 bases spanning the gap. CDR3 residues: CASSLSRGSGTIYF. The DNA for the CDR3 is TGTGCCAGCAGCTTATCCCGGGGCTCTGGCACCATATATTTT.